The 18 T cell receptor beta chains presented below share a single source sample, sequenced in a study of vaccination effects on CD4 cells after COVID-19 (dated 2022 in TCRdb). Their antigen targets remain unknown. The method behind the library was the immunoSEQ multiplex PCR assay. TCRdb limited this immuneACCESS table to in-frame rearrangements with V and J called. A share of clones is missing; checked studies link under half to unresolved V genes, and the rest is unexplained. The table for this sample lists 25,000 to 30,000 clones; around 70% of them were counted only once. Of the sample, about 9.4% falls within the top ten clones. The ViraFEST assay stimulated PBMC with viral peptide pools and then used TCR sequencing to identify antigen-specific CD4+ T cell clonotypes by expansion. After around ten days of culture, CD4+ T cells were isolated with the EasySep CD4+ T cell isolation kit. Two doses of either the BNT162b2 or the mRNA-1273 mRNA SARS-CoV-2 vaccine were administered to participants.

Sequences were derived from CD4+ T cells from PBMCs cultured with HCoV-NL63 spike peptides, sampled after COVID-19 vaccination. The intended sense of this specimen's cell subset or site label: HCoV-NL63 spike overlapping peptide pool stimulation. These receptors came from a human donor who received a COVID-19 vaccine.

Only one count was recorded for this clone. The V gene is TRBV5-6, the J gene TRBJ2-7, with D hard to call. Looked up from germline, CDR1 is SGHDT and CDR2 is YYEEEE. V was trimmed by 0 bases and J by 2 bases, leaving 12 bases between them. There are 15 residues in the CDR3. The CDR3 coding sequence is TGTGCCAGCAGCTTGGTAGCAGGAGCCGCCTACGAGCAGTACTTC. Its protein product is CASSLVAGAAYEQYF.

This clone showed up just once. This chain's CDR3 is CASSAAAGAAGNTIYF. CDR3 DNA: TGTGCCAGCAGCGCAGCGGCGGGGGCGGCTGGAAACACCATATATTTT. The chain couples TRBV2 to TRBJ1-3; D may be TRBD1 (6 bases). Germline CDR1 SNHLY, CDR2 FYNNEI. The CDR3 spans 16 residues. The V and J ends lost 6 bases and 2 bases respectively, with 17 bases between them. Full variable domain (rest looked up from reference TRBV2 and TRBJ1-3): EPEVTQTPSHQVTQMGQEVILRCVPISNHLYFYWYRQILGQKVEFLVSFYNNEISEKSEIFDDQFSVERPDGSNFTLKIRSTKLEDSAMYFCASSAAAGAAGNTIYFGEGSWLTVV.

This clone was seen a few times. The chain has TRBV5-1 and TRBJ1-1, with 9 nucleotides matching TRBD1. This CDR3 has 17 amino acids. The germline CDR1 and CDR2 sequences are SGHRS and YFSETQ. V dropped 0 bases and J dropped 4; count of bases not matched to a gene: 10. The CDR3 DNA follows: TGCGCCAGCAGCTTGGAGGGACAGGGAGTAGGTGGCACTGAAGCTTTCTTT. It codes for CASSLEGQGVGGTEAFF.

V and J are TRBV5-6 and TRBJ2-5; D is perhaps TRBD2 (5 bases). V lost 4 bases and J 4 bases, leaving 20 bases between the germline ends. CDR3 length equals 16 residues. Germline V CDR1 and CDR2: SGHDT, YYEEEE. DNA of the CDR3: TGTGCCAGCAGCCCTCGACCGGACGAGCGGCTAGAGACCCAGTACTTC. Translated: CASSPRPDERLETQYF.

This rearrangement joins TRBV6-1 to TRBJ2-1; TRBD2 matches at 8 bases. The V segment lost 1 base and the J segment 4 bases; nucleotides outside the gene matches: 3. The CDR3 runs to 15 residues. CDR1 and CDR2 (germline): MNHNS, SASEGT. CDR3 coding DNA: TGTGCCAGCAGTGAAGGTACTAGCGGATACAATGAGCAGTTCTTC. This translates into CASSEGTSGYNEQFF.

V and J are TRBV5-1 and TRBJ1-1; tentatively, D is TRBD1 (6 bases). V lost 4 bases to trimming and J lost 7 bases, with 17 bases between them. The CDR3 loop spans 14 amino acids. Germline V gene data show CDR1 as SGHRS and CDR2 as YFSETQ. The CDR3 reads CASSPVGQGGEAFF. The CDR3 bases are TGCGCCAGCAGCCCAGTAGGGCAAGGGGGTGAAGCTTTCTTT.

The V gene is TRBV5-4, the J gene TRBJ2-5; tentative D call: TRBD1 (6 bases). V was clipped by 2 bases and J by 5 bases, with 16 bases between them. Germline values: CDR1 SGHNT, CDR2 YYREEE (reference sequence). The CDR3 has 15 amino acids. The CDR3 DNA reads as TGTGCCAGCAGCTTTACGCTTGGGGGCGGGGAGACCCAGTACTTC. Translated, it gives CASSFTLGGGETQYF.

V is TRBV10-2 and J is TRBJ2-3; tentatively, D is TRBD2 (5 bases). The germline CDR1 and CDR2 sequences are WSHSY and SAAADI. The CDR3 contains 15 residues. V was clipped by 0 bases and J by 2 bases, with 9 bases between them. CDR3 protein: CASSESPGTTDTQYF. CDR3 DNA: TGCGCCAGCAGTGAGTCCCCGGGAACCACAGATACGCAGTATTTT.

The V and J genes are TRBV28 and TRBJ2-7; 8 bases are shared with TRBD1. The V gene end was trimmed by 6 bases and the J gene end by 1 base; junction bases not matched to a gene: 11. CDR1 and CDR2 (germline): MDHEN, SYDVKM. The length of the CDR3 is 16 residues. CDR3 nucleotide sequence: TGTGCCAGCAGAGCCCAGGGGGCGCGAGGGTCCTACGAGCAGTACTTC. Its translation is CASRAQGARGSYEQYF.

This sequence joins TRBV5-1 and TRBJ1-5, with 7 bases aligning to TRBD1. The junction had 15 bases not matched to a gene; V was cut back by 0 bases and J by 0 bases. CDR1 is SGHRS and CDR2 is YFSETQ in the germline V gene. The CDR3 totals 20 residues. CDR3 amino acids: CASSLVRKGGQSHSNQPQHF. DNA for the CDR3: TGCGCCAGCAGCTTGGTACGAAAAGGGGGACAGTCTCATAGCAATCAGCCCCAGCATTTT.

This clone was counted a single time. The rearrangement links TRBV19 to TRBJ2-2, with 10 bases matching TRBD2. The germline V gene encodes CDR1 LNHDA and CDR2 SQIVND (reference sequence). The CDR3 loop spans 18 amino acids. With V trimmed by 2 bases and J by 5 bases, 11 bases remained unmatched. CDR3 loop: CASSISVVGLARTGELFF. The DNA for the CDR3 is TGTGCCAGTAGTATATCTGTGGTGGGACTAGCGAGAACCGGGGAGCTGTTTTTT. The variable domain in full, with the rest retrieved from reference TRBV19 and TRBJ2-2, is DGGITQSPKYLFRKEGQNVTLSCEQNLNHDAMYWYRQDPGQGLRLIYYSQIVNDFQKGDIAEGYSVSREKKESFPLTVTSAQKNPTAFYLCASSISVVGLARTGELFFGEGSRLTVL.

CDR3 DNA sequence: TGTGCCAGTAGTAAACGAGGGACTAGCGGGAGTGTCGAGCAGTACTTC. This encodes CASSKRGTSGSVEQYF. This chain connects TRBV19 to TRBJ2-7; the match to TRBD2 covers 14 bases. The CDR3 is made up of 16 amino acids. V was clipped by 4 bases and J by 6 bases; unmatched bases: 8. From germline, CDR1 is LNHDA and CDR2 SQIVND (reference sequence).

The J gene is TRBJ2-7, the V gene TRBV10-2; D is possibly TRBD2 (6 bases). Trimming shortened V by 6 bases and J by 0 bases, and 12 bases separated the two germline ends. CDR1 is WSHSY and CDR2 is SAAADI in the germline V gene. This CDR3 comprises 14 residues. The CDR3 reads CASRGTLSSYEQYF. The CDR3 DNA sequence: TGCGCCAGCAGGGGGACTCTTAGCTCCTACGAGCAGTACTTC.

This chain uses TRBV6-5 with TRBJ1-4; 7 bases are a match to TRBD1. The V and J ends lost 6 bases and 7 bases, in that order; junction bases with no gene match: 11. Germline CDR1 is MNHEY and CDR2 is SVGAGI. CDR3 length: 15 residues. CDR3 DNA: TGTGCCAGCAGATTATCCCGACAGGGAACTGAAAAACTGTTTTTT. Its translation: CASRLSRQGTEKLFF.

The rearrangement uses TRBV19 and TRBJ2-5, with D tentatively TRBD2 (6 bases). CDR1 LNHDA and CDR2 SQIVND come from the germline V gene (reference sequence). The CDR3 covers 16 residues. Trimming removed 4 bases at V and 1 base at J, with 16 bases between. CDR3 DNA sequence: TGTGCCAGTAGTAGCTGGGGCCTAGCGAGCCAAGAGACCCAGTACTTC. Translating gives CASSSWGLASQETQYF.

The chain is built from TRBV3-1 (or the pseudogene TRBV3-2) and TRBJ1-2; unclear D gene. The V and J ends lost 4 bases and 4 bases respectively, with 13 bases between them. Germline CDR1 reads LGHDT; CDR2 reads YNNKEL (reference sequence). CDR3 length: 14 residues. The CDR3, as DNA: TGTGCCAGCAGCCCGGAATTTGACGGCTATGGCTACACCTTC. As protein: CASSPEFDGYGYTF.

This clone was recorded only once. This chain connects TRBV27 to TRBJ2-4, with 14 nucleotides matching TRBD2. After removal of 5 bases from V and 6 bases from J, the junction contained 15 bases not matched to a gene. Germline lookup yields CDR1 MNHEY and CDR2 SMNVEV (reference sequence). This CDR3 comprises 19 residues. CDR3 DNA: TGTGCCAGCAGTGAAAGGACTAGCGGGAGGCGCGGGTTTAGAAACATTCAGTACTTC. It yields the protein CASSERTSGRRGFRNIQYF.

This clone occurred a few times. The CDR3 loop reads CASSPQGASNQPQHF. For the CDR3, the DNA is TGTGCCAGCTCACCACAGGGGGCAAGCAATCAGCCCCAGCATTTT. This rearrangement joins TRBV18 to TRBJ1-5; the match to TRBD1 covers 7 bases. The CDR3 extends over 15 amino acids. V gave up 1 base and J gave up 1 base; unmatched junction bases: 1. Germline loops: CDR1 KGHSH, CDR2 LQKENI.